A single sample gave rise to the 11 T cell receptor beta chains below, sequenced in a study of blood T cell repertoires in COVID-19. Here immunoSEQ multiplex PCR was the method, and the copy in TCRdb shows in-frame clones only, minus some. Counted here are hundreds of thousands of clones, about 85% occurring once; the ten biggest clones make up under 2%. Sample: PBMCs or T cells enriched from blood (not recorded which). Receptors originate from a woman between 18 and 30 years old with acute COVID-19.

The DNA for the CDR3 is TGTGCCAGCAGCTTAGGTTCAGGAAATCAGCCCCAGCATTTT. It translates to CASSLGSGNQPQHF. The rearrangement uses TRBV7-8 and TRBJ1-5; no reliable D call. The CDR3 is 14 residues long. The germline CDR1 and CDR2 sequences are SGHVS and FQNEAQ. Trimming left V 1 base short and J 4 bases short, with 8 bases between.

J is TRBJ1-2 and V is TRBV28; D gene uncertain. The CDR3 contains 12 residues. Trimming left V 3 bases short and J 8 bases short, with 10 bases between. Germline V gene sequence: CDR1 MDHEN, CDR2 SYDVKM. CDR3 in amino acids: CASSFRGRGYTF. The DNA for the CDR3 is TGTGCCAGCAGTTTCCGAGGGAGGGGCTACACCTTC.

V gene TRBV28 combines with J gene TRBJ2-3, with TRBD2 matching 7 bases. Germline CDR1 and CDR2: MDHEN and SYDVKM. This CDR3 has 16 residues. J lost 2 bases, V lost 3 bases, and 8 bases had no gene match. CDR3 residues: CASSFSRTSNTDTQYF. In nucleotides, the CDR3 is TGTGCCAGCAGTTTCTCACGGACTAGTAACACAGATACGCAGTATTTT.

The genes are TRBV4-1 and TRBJ1-2, with a tentative D call TRBD1 (6 bases). The CDR3 covers 13 residues. Between the trimmed V and J ends, which lost 1 base and 6 bases, there was a span of 9 bases. CDR1 is MGHRA and CDR2 is YSYEKL in the germline V gene. This chain's CDR3 is CASSQGGLNGYTF. The CDR3, as DNA: TGCGCCAGCAGCCAAGGGGGGCTCAATGGCTACACCTTC.

The chain uses TRBV27 and TRBJ1-2; D possibly corresponds to TRBD1 (5 bases). Germline assignment: CDR1 MNHEY and CDR2 SMNVEV (reference sequence). The CDR3 has 15 amino acids. V was clipped by 3 bases and J by 4 bases, with 15 bases between them. DNA for the CDR3: TGTGCCAGCAGTTTCCGGGACTCCGGGGCCTATGGCTACACCTTC. Encoded protein: CASSFRDSGAYGYTF.

The chain is built from TRBV6-5 and TRBJ2-7; possible D gene TRBD1, 6 bases. Germline V lookup: CDR1 MNHEY, CDR2 SVGAGI. V dropped 8 bases and J dropped 5 bases, with 19 bases sitting between them. CDR3 length equals 14 residues. The CDR3 reads CASAISGRGHEQYF. The CDR3 DNA follows: TGTGCCAGCGCAATTTCGGGCAGGGGCCACGAGCAGTACTTC.

The genes are TRBV11-2 and TRBJ2-7; 8 positions match TRBD2. This CDR3 has 14 residues. Germline CDR1 and CDR2: SGHAT and FQNNGV. J was trimmed by 4 bases and V by 0 bases; bases with no gene match: 2. As DNA, the CDR3 is TGTGCCAGCAGCTTAGATGGACTAGCTTACGAGCAGTACTTC. This encodes CASSLDGLAYEQYF.

J is TRBJ1-6 and V is TRBV3-1 (or the pseudogene TRBV3-2); a possible D gene is TRBD1 (5 bases). Trimming left V 1 base short and J 10 bases short, with 11 bases between. Per the germline V gene, CDR1 is LGHDT and CDR2 is YNNKEL (reference sequence). The CDR3 has 14 residues. The CDR3 sequence: CASSQVGQGSPLHF. The CDR3 DNA reads TGTGCCAGCAGCCAAGTGGGTCAGGGATCACCCCTCCACTTT.

J is TRBJ2-7 and V is TRBV19, with TRBD2 matching over 9 bases. Germline CDR1 is LNHDA and CDR2 is SQIVND (reference sequence). After removal of 2 bases from V and 0 bases from J, the junction contained 8 bases not matched to a gene. This CDR3 region has 17 residues. CDR3 sequence: CASSIQGSGSYSYEQYF. The CDR3 DNA reads as TGTGCCAGTAGTATACAGGGTAGCGGGAGTTACTCCTACGAGCAGTACTTC.

The J gene is TRBJ2-3, the V gene TRBV10-3; maybe TRBD2 (5 bases). The CDR3 sequence is 15 residues long. CDR1 and CDR2 (germline): ENHRY, SYGVKD. Trimming took 2 bases from V and 0 from J, leaving 9 bases between them. In nucleotides, the CDR3 is TGTGCCATCAGTGAGGGCAGGACTAGCACAGATACGCAGTATTTT. Its translation is CAISEGRTSTDTQYF.

This chain connects TRBV27 to TRBJ2-5, with 11 bases aligning to TRBD1. V lost 5 bases and J lost 5; bases outside the gene matches: 7. Germline loops: CDR1 MNHEY, CDR2 SMNVEV (reference sequence). The CDR3 has 15 amino acids. Here the CDR3 DNA reads TGTGCCAGCAGTCCGGACAGGGGGCGGCAGGAGACCCAGTACTTC. This gives the protein CASSPDRGRQETQYF.